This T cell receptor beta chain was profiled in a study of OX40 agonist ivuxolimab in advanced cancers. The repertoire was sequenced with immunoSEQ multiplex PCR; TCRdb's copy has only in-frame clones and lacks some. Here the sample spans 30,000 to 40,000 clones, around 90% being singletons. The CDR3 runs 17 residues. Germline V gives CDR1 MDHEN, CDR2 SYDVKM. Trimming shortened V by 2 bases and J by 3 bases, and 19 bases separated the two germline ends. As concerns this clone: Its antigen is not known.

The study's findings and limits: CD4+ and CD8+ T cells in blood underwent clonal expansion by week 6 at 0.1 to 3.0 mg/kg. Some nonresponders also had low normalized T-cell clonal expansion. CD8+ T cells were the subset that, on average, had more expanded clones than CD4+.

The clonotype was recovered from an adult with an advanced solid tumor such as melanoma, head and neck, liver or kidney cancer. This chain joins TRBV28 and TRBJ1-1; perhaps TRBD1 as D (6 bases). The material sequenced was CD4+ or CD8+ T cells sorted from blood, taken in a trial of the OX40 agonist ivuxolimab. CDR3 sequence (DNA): TGTGCCAGCAGTTTAGTATCACCAGGGGTTGGCGACACTGAAGCTTTCTTT. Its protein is CASSLVSPGVGDTEAFF.